This entry lists 2 T cell receptor beta chains sequenced from one sample in a study of control samples from healthy donors and cancer patients. Here immunoSEQ multiplex PCR was the method, and the copy in TCRdb shows in-frame clones only, minus some. The sample shows more than 140,000 clones, around 90% of them seen only once. Sequencing input: blood. Receptors were obtained from a young man in good health.

The chain combines TRBV5-1 with TRBJ2-3; no clear D gene. V was trimmed by 5 bases and J by 2 bases, leaving 3 bases between them. The CDR3 length is 11 residues. In germline, CDR1 is SGHRS, CDR2 YFSETQ. Here the CDR3 DNA reads TGCGCCAGCAGGAACACAGATACGCAGTATTTT. This codes for CASRNTDTQYF.

CDR3 nucleotide sequence: TGTGCCTCCTACAATGAGCAGTTCTTC. This gives the protein CASYNEQFF. The chain employs TRBV19 and TRBJ2-1; D unresolved. Looked up from germline, CDR1 is LNHDA and CDR2 is SQIVND (reference sequence). V was clipped by 11 bases and J by 1 base, with 0 bases between them. CDR3 length: 9 amino acids.